Reported below is one TCR beta chain. CDR3 size: 15 residues. Between the trimmed V and J ends, which lost 2 bases and 0 bases, there was a span of 8 bases. Germline V CDR1 and CDR2: MNHEY, SMNVEV (reference sequence). This entry comes from a study of control samples from healthy donors and cancer patients. Repertoires were generated with immunoSEQ multiplex PCR, while TCRdb's copy carries only in-frame clones and drops some. The table has about 90,000 clones, more than 80% seen once. The source material was blood. The chain uses TRBV27 and TRBJ2-1; D ambiguous. This clonotype originated in a woman in her twenties or thirties in good health. The CDR3 spells CASSLDASSYNEQFF. CDR3 nucleotides: TGTGCCAGCAGTTTAGATGCGAGCTCCTACAATGAGCAGTTCTTC.